These 30 T cell receptor beta chains were all obtained from the same sample, sequenced in a study of blood T cell repertoires in COVID-19. Sequenced by immunoSEQ multiplex PCR; TCRdb stores in-frame clones only, minus some. The table has 72,000 or so clones, roughly 85% seen once. Source material: peripheral blood. These receptors came from a woman aged 80 or over with active or convalescent COVID-19.

The chain couples TRBV19 to TRBJ1-2, with a weak D call TRBD1 (6 bases). The CDR3 is 17 residues long. From germline, CDR1 is LNHDA and CDR2 SQIVND (reference sequence). V lost 5 bases, J lost 3 bases, and 22 bases lay in between. CDR3 region: CASSVATGWGRDYGYTF. Written as DNA, the CDR3 is TGTGCCAGTAGTGTCGCCACAGGGTGGGGGAGAGACTATGGCTACACCTTC.

The chain couples TRBV14 to TRBJ2-2; a possible D gene is TRBD1 (6 bases). Germline V gene lookup returns CDR1 SGHDN and CDR2 FVKESK. The germline V and J ends were trimmed by 0 bases and 4 bases, with 15 bases remaining between them. The CDR3 consists of 17 residues. DNA of the CDR3: TGTGCCAGCAGCCAAGAACGGCCAGGGGAGTTCACCGGGGAGCTGTTTTTT. Protein sequence: CASSQERPGEFTGELFF.

The chain joins TRBV3-1 (or the pseudogene TRBV3-2) to TRBJ1-2, with a weak D call TRBD1 (6 bases). This CDR3 region has 14 residues. Trimming removed 8 bases at V and 4 bases at J, with 17 bases between. Germline V gives CDR1 LGHDT, CDR2 YNNKEL (reference sequence). CDR3 amino acids: CASSPLGQSYGYTF. For the CDR3, the DNA is TGTGCCAGCTCTCCCCTCGGACAGAGCTATGGCTACACCTTC.

This clone appeared once. The gene calls are TRBV4-1 and TRBJ1-6; 9 bases agree with TRBD1. Unmatched junction bases numbered 12, after V lost 2 bases and J lost 10 bases. This CDR3 region has 17 residues. Germline-derived CDR1 and CDR2 are MGHRA and YSYEKL. Written as DNA, the CDR3 is TGCGCCAGCAGCCAACCAACCTGGACAGGGGAGGACTCACCCCTCCACTTT. The encoded protein is CASSQPTWTGEDSPLHF.

V usage is TRBV2 and J usage is TRBJ2-3; 9 nucleotides agree with TRBD2. The germline CDR1 and CDR2 sequences are SNHLY and FYNNEI. The CDR3 consists of 15 residues. V trimming: 1 base; J trimming: 3 bases; junction bases outside the gene matches: 2. CDR3 in DNA: TGTGCCAGCAGTGAAGGACTAGCGGAGACAGATACGCAGTATTTT. It codes for CASSEGLAETDTQYF. Combining the CDR3 with reference TRBV2 and TRBJ2-3 gives the whole variable domain EPEVTQTPSHQVTQMGQEVILRCVPISNHLYFYWYRQILGQKVEFLVSFYNNEISEKSEIFDDQFSVERPDGSNFTLKIRSTKLEDSAMYFCASSEGLAETDTQYFGPGTRLTVL.

The rearrangement joins TRBV6-1 to TRBJ1-2; TRBD1 matches at 9 bases. The CDR3 is 16 residues long. CDR1 is MNHNS, CDR2 SASEGT, per germline. Trimming took 0 bases from V and 7 from J; bases not matched to a gene: 9. This chain's CDR3 is CASSEAGTGRSGGYTF. The CDR3 DNA is TGTGCCAGCAGTGAAGCCGGGACAGGGAGGTCGGGTGGCTACACCTTC.

This clone was observed a single time. The V and J genes are TRBV18 and TRBJ2-5, with unresolved D. This CDR3 region has 14 residues. CDR1 is KGHSH and CDR2 is LQKENI in the germline V gene. V gave up 2 bases and J gave up 5 bases, with 12 bases separating them. In nucleotides, the CDR3 is TGTGCCAGCTCACCAAGGTCAACGGAGGAGACCCAGTACTTC. It translates to CASSPRSTEETQYF.

The CDR3 nucleotides are TGCGCCAGCAGCCTGGTTGGCTCTAACTATGGCTACACCTTC. Its translation: CASSLVGSNYGYTF. The rearrangement links TRBV4-3 to TRBJ1-2; D not resolved. From germline, CDR1 is LGHNA and CDR2 YSLEER. This CDR3 has 14 residues. The V end lost 4 bases, the J end lost 0 bases, and 9 bases lay between the germline ends.

J is TRBJ2-1 and V is TRBV11-2, with 9 bases aligning to TRBD2. Germline values: CDR1 SGHAT, CDR2 FQNNGV. This CDR3 has 17 amino acids. Trimming at V came to 5 bases and at J to 5 bases, leaving 13 bases not matched to a gene. CDR3 DNA sequence: TGTGCCAGCAGCAAACGAATCAGCGGGGGGCCCGACAATGAGCAGTTCTTC. Protein sequence: CASSKRISGGPDNEQFF.

The sample holds one count of this clone. Without the conserved terminal phenylalanine or tryptophan, this CDR3 likely stems from a read error. The limits of the CDR3 on the DNA are not certain, so only TCRdb's listed CDR3 is given. The J gene is TRBJ2-7, the V gene TRBV6-6; the table's D call, TRBD1, was not checked against the DNA. The CDR3 is 12 amino acids long, termini counted. Germline V gene sequence: CDR1 MNHNY, CDR2 SVGAGI (reference sequence). The CDR3 protein is CASSYVRDRISL.

The chain has TRBV28 and TRBJ1-3; 8 bases fit TRBD1. The CDR3 extends over 18 amino acids. V lost 5 bases, J lost 7 bases, and 19 bases stayed unmatched. The germline V gene has CDR1 MDHEN and CDR2 SYDVKM. As DNA, the CDR3 is TGTGCCAGCAGTCCCATGGACCGTACCAGGGGGCCGATTAACACCATATATTTT. It yields the protein CASSPMDRTRGPINTIYF.

The chain couples TRBV18 to TRBJ1-4; 9 bases are shared with TRBD1. The V segment lost 4 bases and the J segment 2 bases; nucleotides outside the gene matches: 5. This CDR3 comprises 16 residues. Per the germline V gene, CDR1 is KGHSH and CDR2 is LQKENI. CDR3 coding DNA: TGTGCCAGCTCACAAACCGGGACAGGGACTAATGAAAAACTGTTTTTT. Encoded protein: CASSQTGTGTNEKLFF.

The genes are TRBV15 and TRBJ1-6, with a weak D call TRBD1 (6 bases). The CDR3 extends over 14 amino acids. With 3 bases removed from V and 9 bases from J, the gap between germline ends came to 12 bases. Germline CDR1 reads LNHNV; CDR2 reads YYDKDF (reference sequence). In nucleotides, the CDR3 is TGTGCCACCAGCAGTGACAGGTTAATTTCACCCCTCCACTTT. Its protein is CATSSDRLISPLHF.

The chain links TRBV30 to TRBJ1-3; 7 bases are shared with TRBD1. Looked up from germline, CDR1 is GTSNPN and CDR2 is SVGIG (reference sequence). V shed 7 bases and J 2 bases; nucleotides not matched to a gene: 8. The CDR3 totals 14 residues. CDR3 in amino acids: CASDGGQAGNTIYF. As DNA, the CDR3 is TGTGCCTCCGACGGCGGACAGGCTGGAAACACCATATATTTT.

The gene calls are TRBV11-2 and TRBJ1-2, with TRBD1 matching 7 bases. The V gene's germline CDR1 is SGHAT and CDR2 FQNNGV. This CDR3 is built from 15 residues. With 5 bases clipped from V and 2 bases from J, the junction kept 8 bases outside the gene matches. In DNA, the CDR3 is TGTGCCAGCAGCGATCAGCCGACAGGGAACTATGGCTACACCTTC. The encoded protein is CASSDQPTGNYGYTF.

V usage is TRBV7-2 and J usage is TRBJ2-5; 7 nucleotides align to TRBD2. Trimming cost V 5 bases and J 5 bases; bases outside gene matches: 17. The CDR3 totals 17 residues. Germline loops: CDR1 SGHTA, CDR2 FQGNSA. This CDR3 reads CASSRDAAAGVEETQYF. Here the CDR3 DNA reads TGTGCCAGCAGCCGGGACGCCGCGGCGGGGGTCGAGGAGACCCAGTACTTC.

This chain uses TRBV11-2 with TRBJ1-2; weak D call: TRBD1 (5 bases). CDR1 and CDR2 (germline): SGHAT, FQNNGV. Trimming removed 4 bases at V and 9 bases at J, with 18 bases between. The CDR3 contains 14 residues. Here the CDR3 reads CASSSGRQFTSYTF. CDR3 DNA sequence: TGTGCCAGCAGCTCCGGCCGACAGTTCACGAGCTACACCTTC.

The J gene is TRBJ2-5, the V gene TRBV4-3; tentatively, D is TRBD2 (7 bases). V was trimmed by 1 base and J by 2 bases, leaving 14 bases between them. Germline loops: CDR1 LGHNA, CDR2 YSLEER. The CDR3 sequence is 16 residues long. CDR3 protein: CASSQGVGGRQETQYF. CDR3 coding DNA: TGCGCCAGCAGCCAAGGGGTGGGGGGGCGGCAAGAGACCCAGTACTTC.

V gene TRBV9 combines with J gene TRBJ1-5; D is possibly TRBD1 (5 bases). Trimming stripped 0 bases from V and 6 bases from J, with 10 bases between. CDR3 length: 14 amino acids. Per the germline V gene, CDR1 is SGDLS and CDR2 is YYNGEE. The CDR3 DNA follows: TGTGCCAGCAGCGTAGGGGGGGTTGGTCAGCCCCAGCATTTT. Translated: CASSVGGVGQPQHF. The whole variable domain, remainder taken from reference TRBV9 and TRBJ1-5, is DSGVTQTPKHLITATGQRVTLRCSPRSGDLSVYWYQQSLDQGLQFLIQYYNGEERAKGNILERFSAQQFPDLHSELNLSSLELGDSALYFCASSVGGVGQPQHFGDGTRLSIL.

The J gene is TRBJ2-1, the V gene TRBV7-2; TRBD2 agrees at 7 bases. Trimming at V came to 1 base and at J to 0 bases, leaving 3 bases not matched to a gene. Germline loops: CDR1 SGHTA, CDR2 FQGNSA. The CDR3 covers 16 residues. Written as DNA, the CDR3 is TGTGCCAGCAGCTTAGTGGGGGGGGGCTCCTACAATGAGCAGTTCTTC. Translating it yields CASSLVGGGSYNEQFF.

V is TRBV6-2 or TRBV6-3 and J is TRBJ1-1; 9 bases are shared with TRBD1. V lost 6 bases and J lost 0; bases outside the gene matches: 8. The CDR3 sequence is 16 residues long. The germline CDR1 and CDR2 sequences are MNHEY and SVGEGT. The CDR3 DNA is TGTGCCAGCAGCTCGCGGACAGGGGCCATGAACACTGAAGCTTTCTTT. Amino acids: CASSSRTGAMNTEAFF.

The rearrangement joins TRBV6-1 to TRBJ1-4; D may be TRBD1 (5 bases). This CDR3 is built from 16 residues. Germline V gene lookup returns CDR1 MNHNS and CDR2 SASEGT. Trimming removed 2 bases from V and 2 bases from J, with 12 bases in between. The CDR3 nucleotides are TGTGCCAGCAGTGAAATGGGGGGTAGTACTAATGAAAAACTGTTTTTT. Its translation: CASSEMGGSTNEKLFF.

This clone was counted once. The J gene is TRBJ2-3, the V gene TRBV6-5, with 8 bases matching TRBD1. From germline, CDR1 is MNHEY and CDR2 SVGAGI. The CDR3 contains 15 residues. V shed 6 bases, J shed 5 bases, and the junction held 10 bases outside the gene matches. The CDR3 DNA reads as TGTGCCAGCAGCTACCAAGGACAGGGTAGAGATACGCAGTATTTT. It specifies CASSYQGQGRDTQYF.

The V and J genes are TRBV3-1 (or the pseudogene TRBV3-2) and TRBJ2-5, with TRBD2 matching over 12 bases. Germline V gives CDR1 LGHDT, CDR2 YNNKEL (reference sequence). J was trimmed by 1 base and V by 5 bases; bases with no gene match: 11. This CDR3 contains 18 residues. CDR3 in DNA: TGTGCCAGCAGCAGACGGACTAGCGGGGCTGCAAGCCAAGAGACCCAGTACTTC. The encoded protein is CASSRRTSGAASQETQYF.

The chain links TRBV25-1 to TRBJ2-3, with 13 bases aligning to TRBD2. CDR3 length: 16 residues. The germline V gene has CDR1 MGHDK and CDR2 SYGVNS. J lost 3 bases, V lost 2 bases, and 2 bases had no gene match. The CDR3 here is CASSETSGGGTDTQYF. The CDR3 DNA follows: TGTGCCAGCAGTGAAACTAGCGGGGGGGGTACAGATACGCAGTATTTT.

The V call is TRBV6-1, the J call TRBJ1-1, with 10 bases lining up with TRBD1. CDR1 is MNHNS, CDR2 SASEGT, per germline. Trimming at V came to 4 bases and at J to 4 bases, leaving 9 bases not matched to a gene. The length of the CDR3 is 16 residues. CDR3 coding DNA: TGTGCCAGCAGTGGAACGACAGGGGGCGAGGGCACTGAAGCTTTCTTT. Translation gives CASSGTTGGEGTEAFF.

V is TRBV19 and J is TRBJ1-5, with D perhaps matching TRBD1 (6 bases). Germline assignment: CDR1 LNHDA and CDR2 SQIVND (reference sequence). V was clipped by 6 bases and J by 4 bases, with 16 bases between them. The CDR3 totals 15 residues. The CDR3 bases are TGTGCCAGTAGAACCGGGACATTAACGAATCAGCCCCAGCATTTT. It codes for CASRTGTLTNQPQHF.

The J gene is TRBJ1-1, the V gene TRBV7-9; D perhaps matches TRBD1 (5 bases). Germline CDR1 and CDR2: SEHNR and FQNEAQ (reference sequence). The CDR3 consists of 14 residues. The V end lost 1 base, the J end lost 9 bases, and 15 bases lay between the germline ends. The CDR3 region is CASSLGIMAGQAFF. The CDR3 DNA reads as TGTGCCAGCAGCTTAGGGATTATGGCAGGGCAAGCTTTCTTT.

The chain recombines TRBV4-1 with TRBJ2-1, with 8 bases matching TRBD2. CDR3 size: 15 residues. The germline gives CDR1 MGHRA, CDR2 YSYEKL. The J segment lost 7 bases and the V segment lost 3 bases, leaving 8 bases of the junction unmatched. CDR3 loop: CASSQPGGTLNEQFF. The CDR3 DNA sequence: TGCGCCAGCAGCCAGCCGGGGGGGACGTTAAATGAGCAGTTCTTC.

V and J are TRBV13 and TRBJ1-1; D gene unclear. The CDR3 is 13 amino acids. Trimming removed 5 bases from V and 8 bases from J, with 15 bases in between. Germline assignment: CDR1 PRHDT and CDR2 FYEKMQ (reference sequence). CDR3 amino acids: CASSPPGSWEAFF. The CDR3 coding sequence is TGTGCCAGCAGCCCCCCAGGTTCTTGGGAAGCTTTCTTT.